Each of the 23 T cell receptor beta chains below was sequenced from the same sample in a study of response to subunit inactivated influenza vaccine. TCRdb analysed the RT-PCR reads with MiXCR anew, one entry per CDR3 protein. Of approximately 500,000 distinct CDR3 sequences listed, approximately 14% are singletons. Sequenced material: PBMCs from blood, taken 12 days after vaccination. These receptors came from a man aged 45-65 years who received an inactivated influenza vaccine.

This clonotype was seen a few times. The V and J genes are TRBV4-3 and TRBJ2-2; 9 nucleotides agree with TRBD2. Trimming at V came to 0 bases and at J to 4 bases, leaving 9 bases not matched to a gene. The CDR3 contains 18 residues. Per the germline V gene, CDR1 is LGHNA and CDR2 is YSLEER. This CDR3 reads CASSQDARGSGSTGELFF. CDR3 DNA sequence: TGCGCCAGCAGCCAAGATGCCAGGGGTAGCGGGAGCACCGGGGAGCTGTTTTTT.

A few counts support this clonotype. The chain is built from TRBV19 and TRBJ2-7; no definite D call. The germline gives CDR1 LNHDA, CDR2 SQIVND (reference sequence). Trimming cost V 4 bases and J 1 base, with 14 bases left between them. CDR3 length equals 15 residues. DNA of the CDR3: TGTGCCAGTAGTACCCGCGGCAGCTGGTCCTACGAGCAGTACTTC. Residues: CASSTRGSWSYEQYF.

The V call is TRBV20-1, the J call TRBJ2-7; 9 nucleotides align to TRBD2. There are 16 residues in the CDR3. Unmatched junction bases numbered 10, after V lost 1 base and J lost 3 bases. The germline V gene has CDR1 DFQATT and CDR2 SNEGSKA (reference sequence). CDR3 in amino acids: CSARVTAGGTYYEQYF. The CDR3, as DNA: TGCAGTGCTAGAGTTACAGCGGGAGGAACCTACTACGAGCAGTACTTC.

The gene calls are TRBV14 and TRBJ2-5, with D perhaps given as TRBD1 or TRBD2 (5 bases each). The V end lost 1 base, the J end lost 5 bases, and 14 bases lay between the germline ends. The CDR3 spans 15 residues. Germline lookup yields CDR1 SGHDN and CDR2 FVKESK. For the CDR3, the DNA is TGTGCCAGCAGCCAAGGAGGGGCCTTCTGGGAGACCCAGTACTTC. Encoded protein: CASSQGGAFWETQYF.

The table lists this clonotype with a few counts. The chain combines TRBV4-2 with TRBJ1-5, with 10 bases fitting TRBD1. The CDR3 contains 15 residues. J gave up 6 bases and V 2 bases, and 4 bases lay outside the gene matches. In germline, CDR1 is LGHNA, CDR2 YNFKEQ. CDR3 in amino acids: CASSQMTGGTQPQHF. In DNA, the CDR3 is TGTGCCAGCAGCCAAATGACAGGGGGCACTCAGCCCCAGCATTTT.

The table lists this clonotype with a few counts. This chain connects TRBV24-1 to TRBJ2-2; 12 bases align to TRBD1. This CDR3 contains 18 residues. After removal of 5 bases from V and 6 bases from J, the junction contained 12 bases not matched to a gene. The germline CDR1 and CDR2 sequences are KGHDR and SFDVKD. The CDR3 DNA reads TGTGCCACCAGTGCGGGACAGGGGGCGAGTTTTTTGCCCGGGGAGCTGTTTTTT. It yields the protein CATSAGQGASFLPGELFF.

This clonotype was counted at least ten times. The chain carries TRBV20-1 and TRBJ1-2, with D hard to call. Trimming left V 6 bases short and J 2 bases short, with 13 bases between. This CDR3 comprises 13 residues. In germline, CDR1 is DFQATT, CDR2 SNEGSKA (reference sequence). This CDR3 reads CSASIRGNYGYTF. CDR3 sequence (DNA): TGCAGTGCCTCAATCCGAGGGAACTATGGCTACACCTTC.

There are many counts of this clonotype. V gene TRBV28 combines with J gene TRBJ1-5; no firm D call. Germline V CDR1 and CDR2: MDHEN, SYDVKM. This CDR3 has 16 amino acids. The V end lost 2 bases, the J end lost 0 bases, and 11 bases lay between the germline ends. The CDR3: CASSLQGLYSNQPQHF. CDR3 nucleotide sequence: TGTGCCAGCAGTTTACAAGGGCTATATAGCAATCAGCCCCAGCATTTT.

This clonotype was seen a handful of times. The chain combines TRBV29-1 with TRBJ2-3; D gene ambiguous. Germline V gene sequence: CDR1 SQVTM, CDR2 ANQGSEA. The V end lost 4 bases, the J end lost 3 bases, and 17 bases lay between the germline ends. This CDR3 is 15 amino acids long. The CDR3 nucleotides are TGCAGCGTTGTGCGTCTAGGCGGTCGGACAGATACGCAGTATTTT. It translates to CSVVRLGGRTDTQYF.

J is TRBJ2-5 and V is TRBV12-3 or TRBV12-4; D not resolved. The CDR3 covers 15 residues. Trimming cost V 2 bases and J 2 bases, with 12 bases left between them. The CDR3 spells CASSLSGRWQETQYF. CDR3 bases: TGTGCCAGCAGTTTATCTGGGCGCTGGCAAGAGACCCAGTACTTC.

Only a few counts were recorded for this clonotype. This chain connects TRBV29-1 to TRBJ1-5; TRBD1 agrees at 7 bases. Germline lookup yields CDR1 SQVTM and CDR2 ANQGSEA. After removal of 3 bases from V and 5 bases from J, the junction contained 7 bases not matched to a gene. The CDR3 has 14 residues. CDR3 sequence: CSVDAWDRDQPQHF. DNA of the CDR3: TGCAGCGTTGATGCCTGGGACAGAGATCAGCCCCAGCATTTT.

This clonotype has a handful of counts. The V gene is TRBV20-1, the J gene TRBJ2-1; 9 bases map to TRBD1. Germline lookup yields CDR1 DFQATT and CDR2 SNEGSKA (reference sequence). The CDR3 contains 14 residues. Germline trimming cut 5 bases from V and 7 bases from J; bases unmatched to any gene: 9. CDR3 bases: TGCAGTGCTCCGCCACAGGGGGCGCTAAATGAGCAGTTCTTC. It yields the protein CSAPPQGALNEQFF.

CDR3 nucleotides: TGCGCCAGCAGCTTGGGAGGGCAGCCACCCCCCCATGAGCAGTTCTTC. Residues: CASSLGGQPPPHEQFF. The J gene is TRBJ2-1, the V gene TRBV5-1; D is perhaps TRBD2 (5 bases). There are 16 residues in the CDR3. V was pared by 0 bases and J by 8 bases, with 18 bases between. In germline, CDR1 is SGHRS, CDR2 YFSETQ.

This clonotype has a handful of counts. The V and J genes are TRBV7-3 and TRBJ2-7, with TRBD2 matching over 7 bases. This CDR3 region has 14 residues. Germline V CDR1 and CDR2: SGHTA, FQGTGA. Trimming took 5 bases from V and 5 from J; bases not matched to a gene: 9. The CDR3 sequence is CASSLGTGTNEQYF. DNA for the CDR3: TGTGCCAGCAGCCTCGGGACGGGGACTAACGAGCAGTACTTC.

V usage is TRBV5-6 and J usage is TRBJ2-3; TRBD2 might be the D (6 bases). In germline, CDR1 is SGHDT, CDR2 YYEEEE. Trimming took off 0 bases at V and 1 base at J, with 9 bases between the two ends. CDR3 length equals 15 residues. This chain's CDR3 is CASSLAIAGTDTQYF. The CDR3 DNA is TGTGCCAGCAGCTTGGCGATAGCGGGCACAGATACGCAGTATTTT.

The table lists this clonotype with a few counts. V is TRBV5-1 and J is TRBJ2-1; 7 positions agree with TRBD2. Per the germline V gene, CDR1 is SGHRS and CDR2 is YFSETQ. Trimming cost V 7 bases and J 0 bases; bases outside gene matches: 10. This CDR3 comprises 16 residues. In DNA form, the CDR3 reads TGCGCCAGCTGTGAGGGCGGGAGCGTCTCCTACAATGAGCAGTTCTTC. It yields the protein CASCEGGSVSYNEQFF.

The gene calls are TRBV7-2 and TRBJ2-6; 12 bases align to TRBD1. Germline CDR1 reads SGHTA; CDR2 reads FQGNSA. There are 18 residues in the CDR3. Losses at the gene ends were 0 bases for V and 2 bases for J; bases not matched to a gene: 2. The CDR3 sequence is CASSLAGDRGPGANVLTF. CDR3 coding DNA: TGTGCCAGCAGCTTAGCGGGGGACAGGGGGCCTGGGGCCAACGTCCTGACTTTC.

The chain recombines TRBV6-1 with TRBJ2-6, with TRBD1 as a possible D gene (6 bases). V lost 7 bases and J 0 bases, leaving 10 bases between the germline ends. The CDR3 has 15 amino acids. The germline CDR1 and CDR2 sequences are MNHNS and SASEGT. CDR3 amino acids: CASTRGPSGANVLTF. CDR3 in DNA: TGTGCCAGCACCAGGGGCCCCTCTGGGGCCAACGTCCTGACTTTC.

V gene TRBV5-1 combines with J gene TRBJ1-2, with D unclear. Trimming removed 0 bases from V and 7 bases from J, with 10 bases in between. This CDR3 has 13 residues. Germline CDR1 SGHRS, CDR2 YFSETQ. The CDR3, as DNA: TGCGCCAGCAGCTTGGCGGGGAGGAGTGGCTACACCTTC. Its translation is CASSLAGRSGYTF.

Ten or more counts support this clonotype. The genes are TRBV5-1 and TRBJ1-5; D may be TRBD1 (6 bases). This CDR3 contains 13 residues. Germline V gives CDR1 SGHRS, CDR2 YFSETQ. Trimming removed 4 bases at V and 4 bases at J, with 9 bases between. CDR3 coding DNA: TGCGCCAGCAGCCGGGGGCGGAATCAGCCCCAGCATTTT. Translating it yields CASSRGRNQPQHF.

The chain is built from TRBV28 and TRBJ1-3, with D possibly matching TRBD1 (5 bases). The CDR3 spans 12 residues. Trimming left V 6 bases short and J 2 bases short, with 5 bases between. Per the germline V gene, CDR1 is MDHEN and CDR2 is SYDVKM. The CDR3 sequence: CASRGPGNTIYF. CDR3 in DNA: TGTGCCAGCAGGGGGCCTGGAAACACCATATATTTT. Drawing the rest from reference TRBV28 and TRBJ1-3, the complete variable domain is DVKVTQSSRYLVKRTGEKVFLECVQDMDHENMFWYRQDPGLGLRLIYFSYDVKMKEKGDIPEGYSVSREKKERFSLILESASTNQTSMYLCASRGPGNTIYFGEGSWLTVV.

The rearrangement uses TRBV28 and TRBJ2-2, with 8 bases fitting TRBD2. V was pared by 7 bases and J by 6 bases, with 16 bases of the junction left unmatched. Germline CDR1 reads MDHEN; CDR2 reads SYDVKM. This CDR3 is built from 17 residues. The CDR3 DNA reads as TGTGCCAGCACCCCGCGGGCGGGGGGATGGAGCGCCGGGGAGCTGTTTTTT. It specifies CASTPRAGGWSAGELFF.

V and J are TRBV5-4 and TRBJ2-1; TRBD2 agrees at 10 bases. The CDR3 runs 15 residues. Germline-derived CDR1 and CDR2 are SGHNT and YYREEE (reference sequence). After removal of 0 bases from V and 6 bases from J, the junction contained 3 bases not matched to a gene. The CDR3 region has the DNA TGTGCCAGCAGCTTGGAGCGGGAGGGCCCCAATGAGCAGTTCTTC. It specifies CASSLEREGPNEQFF.